This passage covers 2 T cell receptor beta chains from one sample sequenced in a study of blood T cell repertoires in COVID-19. Sequencing was performed with immunoSEQ multiplex PCR; in TCRdb, only in-frame clones are kept and a portion is missing. This repertoire shows 100,000 to 150,000 clones, approximately 90% found once; its top ten account for roughly 1.2%. The sequenced material came from peripheral blood. Source of these receptors: a woman of 80 years or more with acute or convalescent COVID-19.

V usage is TRBV5-1 and J usage is TRBJ2-5; no reliable D call. CDR3 size: 13 residues. With 0 bases removed from V and 5 bases from J, the gap between germline ends came to 8 bases. The V gene's germline CDR1 is SGHRS and CDR2 YFSETQ. In DNA form, the CDR3 reads TGCGCCAGCAGCTTGGAAGTTCAGGAGACCCAGTACTTC. It yields the protein CASSLEVQETQYF.

CDR3 bases: TGTGCCAGCAGCGTAAGTCAGGACTATGGCTACACCTTC. Its protein is CASSVSQDYGYTF. This chain uses TRBV9 with TRBJ1-2; D unclear. The V gene lost 1 base and the J gene lost 3 bases, with 7 bases spanning the gap. This CDR3 spans 13 amino acids. The germline gives CDR1 SGDLS, CDR2 YYNGEE.